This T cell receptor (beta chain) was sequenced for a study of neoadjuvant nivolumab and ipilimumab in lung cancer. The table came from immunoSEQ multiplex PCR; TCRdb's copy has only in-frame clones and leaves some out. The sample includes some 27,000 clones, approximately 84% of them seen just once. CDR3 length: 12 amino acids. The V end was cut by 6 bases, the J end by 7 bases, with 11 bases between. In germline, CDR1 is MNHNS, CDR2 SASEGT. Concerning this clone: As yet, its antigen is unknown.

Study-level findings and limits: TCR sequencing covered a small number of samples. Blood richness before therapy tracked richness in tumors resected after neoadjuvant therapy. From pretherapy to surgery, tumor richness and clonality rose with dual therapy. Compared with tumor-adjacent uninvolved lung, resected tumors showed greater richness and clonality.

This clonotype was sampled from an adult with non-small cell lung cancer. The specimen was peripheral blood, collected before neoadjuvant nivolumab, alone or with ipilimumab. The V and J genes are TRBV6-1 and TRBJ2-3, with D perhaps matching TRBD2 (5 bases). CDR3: CASSPRVNTQYF. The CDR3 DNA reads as TGTGCCAGCAGCCCGAGGGTAAATACGCAGTATTTT.